These T cell receptor beta chains were read from a single sample in a study of spatial heterogeneity in lung cancer. A single record per CDR3 protein comes from TCRdb applying MiXCR to the 5' RACE reads. Among about 1,200 distinct CDR3 sequences, roughly 40% were seen once, and the ten largest hold around 18%. The material sequenced was normal lung tissue next to the tumor, taken at surgery. These receptors originate from a male donor with early-stage non-small cell lung cancer. CDR3s include the opening cysteine and the closing phenylalanine or tryptophan. The D gene is left open where the match is weak. Clone size, where shown, is once, few, many, or a class for clones that have expanded.

J gene: TRBJ1-1
V gene: TRBV20-1
D gene: -
clone size: few
CDR3 protein: CSAREGTAGNFEAFF
CDR3 DNA: TGCAGTGCTAGAGAAGGGACGGCGGGGAACTTTGAAGCTTTCTTT

J gene: TRBJ1-5
V gene: TRBV29-1
D gene: -
clone size: large
CDR3 protein: CSVGAGGQPQHF
CDR3 DNA: TGCAGCGTTGGAGCCGGGGGTCAGCCCCAGCATTTT

J gene: TRBJ2-3
V gene: TRBV5-1
D gene: -
clone size: large
CDR3 protein: CASSHDGDTDTQYF
CDR3 DNA: TGCGCCAGCAGCCATGACGGGGACACAGATACGCAGTATTTT

J gene: TRBJ2-1
V gene: TRBV6-1
D gene: TRBD1
clone size: -
CDR3 protein: CASSEDGTGLPGDEQFF
CDR3 DNA: TGTGCCAGCAGTGAAGATGGGACAGGTCTCCCAGGGGATGAGCAGTTCTTC

J gene: TRBJ2-7
V gene: TRBV7-3
D gene: -
clone size: few
CDR3 protein: CASSPGRGSAYEQYF
CDR3 DNA: TGTGCCAGCAGCCCCGGGCGGGGCAGCGCCTACGAGCAGTACTTC

J gene: TRBJ1-1
V gene: TRBV20-1
D gene: -
clone size: -
CDR3 protein: CSARQGSTEAFF
CDR3 DNA: TGCAGTGCTAGACAGGGGAGCACTGAAGCTTTCTTT

J gene: TRBJ2-2
V gene: TRBV5-4
D gene: -
clone size: -
CDR3 protein: CASSLKKKGRNTGELFF
CDR3 DNA: TGTGCCAGCAGCCTTAAAAAGAAGGGGCGGAACACCGGGGAGCTGTTTTTT

J gene: TRBJ1-1
V gene: TRBV12-3/TRBV12-4
D gene: TRBD1
clone size: -
CDR3 protein: CASRRTGVWTEAFF
CDR3 DNA: TGTGCCAGCAGGCGTACAGGGGTATGGACTGAAGCTTTCTTT

J gene: TRBJ2-7
V gene: TRBV13
D gene: -
clone size: -
CDR3 protein: CASSTRPSYEQYF
CDR3 DNA: TGTGCCAGCAGCACTAGGCCCTCCTACGAGCAGTACTTC

J gene: TRBJ2-1
V gene: TRBV7-8
D gene: TRBD1
clone size: large
CDR3 protein: CASSSPTGSTDEQFF
CDR3 DNA: TGTGCCAGCAGCTCCCCGACAGGGTCAACGGATGAGCAGTTCTTC

J gene: TRBJ1-2
V gene: TRBV6-5
D gene: TRBD1
clone size: -
CDR3 protein: CASSRRSQGNYGYTF
CDR3 DNA: TGTGCCAGCAGTCGACGATCACAGGGGAACTATGGCTACACCTTC

J gene: TRBJ2-2
V gene: TRBV10-2
D gene: -
clone size: -
CDR3 protein: CASRAGIHTGELFF
CDR3 DNA: TGCGCCAGCAGGGCAGGGATCCACACCGGGGAGCTGTTTTTT

J gene: TRBJ1-6
V gene: TRBV6-1
D gene: TRBD1
clone size: few
CDR3 protein: CATTGGQGASPLHF
CDR3 DNA: TGTGCCACTACTGGTGGGCAGGGGGCTTCACCCCTCCACTTT

J gene: TRBJ2-2
V gene: TRBV5-1
D gene: TRBD1
clone size: large
CDR3 protein: CASSLGPGQGAAGELFF
CDR3 DNA: TGCGCCAGCAGCTTGGGTCCGGGACAGGGGGCCGCCGGGGAGCTGTTTTTT

J gene: TRBJ2-3
V gene: TRBV5-6
D gene: -
clone size: -
CDR3 protein: CASSLTGQATDTQYF
CDR3 DNA: TGTGCCAGCTCCCTCACGGGGCAGGCCACAGATACGCAGTATTTT

J gene: TRBJ1-2
V gene: TRBV27
D gene: -
clone size: -
CDR3 protein: CASSGQGYTF
CDR3 DNA: TGTGCCAGCTCTGGGCAGGGCTACACCTTC

J gene: TRBJ1-1
V gene: TRBV3-1
D gene: -
clone size: -
CDR3 protein: CASSPARRVNTEAFF
CDR3 DNA: TGTGCCAGCAGCCCCGCCCGCAGGGTGAACACTGAAGCTTTCTTT

J gene: TRBJ1-2
V gene: TRBV7-2
D gene: -
clone size: few
CDR3 protein: CASSLDIGNNYGYTF
CDR3 DNA: TGTGCCAGCAGCTTAGACATCGGCAATAACTATGGCTACACCTTC

J gene: TRBJ2-5
V gene: TRBV5-8
D gene: TRBD1
clone size: -
CDR3 protein: CASRMPGQKYQETQYF
CDR3 DNA: TGTGCCAGCAGAATGCCGGGACAGAAGTACCAAGAGACCCAGTACTTC

J gene: TRBJ2-1
V gene: TRBV9
D gene: -
clone size: few
CDR3 protein: CASSVVGGTYNEQFF
CDR3 DNA: TGTGCCAGCAGCGTAGTAGGGGGAACCTACAATGAGCAGTTCTTC